These T cell receptor beta chains were read from a single sample in a study of blood T cell repertoires in COVID-19. Using immunoSEQ multiplex PCR, the repertoire was profiled, and TCRdb retains in-frame clones only, with some absent. The sample carries around 220,000 clones, approximately 84% recorded once. Sequenced input: peripheral blood. The receptor source for this set is a woman of 80 years or more with COVID-19, enrolled during active disease. Both conserved end residues are part of each CDR3. D genes are given only for firm matches. Clone size appears in some rows only: once, few, many, or a class for an expanded clone.

d_call j_call clone_size v_call cdr3_aa cdr3_nt
- TRBJ2-7 few TRBV7-9 CASSAALRSGSYEQYF TGTGCCAGCAGCGCTGCTTTACGGAGCGGCAGCTACGAGCAGTACTTC
TRBD2 TRBJ2-5 once TRBV5-4 CASSGTSGAETQYF TGTGCCAGCAGCGGTACTAGCGGGGCAGAGACCCAGTACTTC
TRBD1 TRBJ2-1 - TRBV5-1 CASSSGQGIHEQFF TGCGCCAGCAGCTCGGGACAGGGTATACATGAGCAGTTCTTC
TRBD2 TRBJ2-7 - TRBV3-1/TRBV3-2 CASSQDSSGGAYEQYF TGTGCCAGCAGCCAAGATTCTAGCGGGGGAGCCTACGAGCAGTACTTC
- TRBJ2-1 - TRBV24-1 CATSDSNQGVYNEQFF TGTGCCACCAGTGATTCTAACCAAGGGGTGTACAATGAGCAGTTCTTC
- TRBJ2-3 - TRBV9 CAANRAVHPSDTQYF TGTGCCGCAAACAGGGCCGTACACCCTTCAGATACGCAGTATTTT
TRBD1 TRBJ1-2 once TRBV4-1 CASSPRGSSYGYTF TGCGCCAGCAGCCCCAGGGGGAGCTCCTATGGCTACACCTTC
TRBD1 TRBJ2-1 - TRBV6-5 CASGLGQGALDEQFF TGTGCCAGCGGCCTAGGACAGGGGGCCTTGGATGAGCAGTTCTTC
- TRBJ2-2 few TRBV7-8 CASRALADGGGELFF TGTGCCAGCAGGGCACTAGCTGACGGGGGCGGGGAGCTGTTTTTT
- TRBJ2-7 - TRBV7-8 CASSLLPSPGWSYEQYF TGTGCCAGCAGCCTACTACCTTCCCCCGGGTGGTCCTACGAGCAGTACTTC
TRBD1 TRBJ1-1 once TRBV7-6 CASSTSSTGSKGNTEAFF TGTGCCAGCAGCACTTCATCGACAGGGTCCAAGGGGAACACTGAAGCTTTCTTT
TRBD1 TRBJ1-1 - TRBV27 CASSFGTDMNTEAFF TGTGCCAGCAGTTTTGGGACAGACATGAACACTGAAGCTTTCTTT
TRBD1 TRBJ1-4 - TRBV5-6 CASSFGGQRWNEKLFF TGTGCCAGCAGCTTTGGGGGACAGCGTTGGAATGAAAAACTGTTTTTT
- TRBJ2-7 - TRBV1 CTATPAGRLF TGCACCGCAACTCCTGCCGGGAGGCTCTTC
- TRBJ1-3 once TRBV15 CATSREVTTGNTIYF TGTGCCACCAGCAGAGAGGTAACTACCGGAAACACCATATATTTT
- TRBJ1-3 - TRBV28 CASSINSGNTIYF TGTGCCAGCAGTATAAACTCTGGAAACACCATATATTTT
TRBD2 TRBJ2-1 - TRBV3-1/TRBV3-2 CASSPLGTSGRNEQFF TGTGCCAGCAGCCCCTTGGGGACTAGCGGACGTAATGAGCAGTTCTTC
- TRBJ1-6 - TRBV13 CASSLGTSYNSPLHF TGTGCCAGCAGCTTAGGGACTAGCTATAATTCACCCCTCCACTTT
TRBD2 TRBJ2-2 - TRBV11-2 CASSLLGGSTGELFF TGTGCCAGCAGCTTACTCGGGGGGAGCACCGGGGAGCTGTTTTTT
- TRBJ1-6 - TRBV7-6 CASSGSSMGNSPLHF TGTGCCAGCAGCGGGAGTAGTATGGGGAATTCACCCCTCCACTTT
- TRBJ2-1 - TRBV7-9 CASSYPDFTGLGSYNEQFF TGTGCCAGCAGCTACCCCGACTTTACAGGGTTGGGTTCCTACAATGAGCAGTTCTTC
- TRBJ1-5 few TRBV2 CASGTGDDYQPQHF TGTGCCAGCGGGACTGGGGACGATTATCAGCCCCAGCATTTT
TRBD2 TRBJ2-1 - TRBV19 CASSLGLAGYNEQFF TGTGCCAGTAGTCTCGGACTAGCGGGGTACAATGAGCAGTTCTTC
- TRBJ1-2 once TRBV19 CGRLEVASAWGYTF TGTGGGAGGTTAGAGGTCGCCTCTGCGTGGGGCTACACCTTC
TRBD1 TRBJ2-3 - TRBV25-1 CASSGTGGTTDTQYF TGTGCCAGCAGTGGGACAGGGGGCACGACAGATACGCAGTATTTT
TRBD1 TRBJ2-3 - TRBV25-1 CASRGQFTDTQYF TGTGCCAGCAGGGGACAGTTCACAGATACGCAGTATTTT
TRBD2 TRBJ2-3 - TRBV5-5 CASSLGLAGRTDTQYF TGTGCCAGCAGCTTAGGACTAGCGGGGCGTACAGATACGCAGTATTTT
- TRBJ2-1 - TRBV18 CASSPYRDKSFNEQFF TGTGCCAGCTCACCGTACCGGGACAAGAGCTTCAATGAGCAGTTCTTC
- TRBJ1-6 few TRBV28 CASSFRRTYNSPLHF TGTGCCAGCAGTTTTAGGAGGACTTATAATTCACCCCTCCACTTT
- TRBJ1-4 - TRBV6-5 CASSPRRGNEKLFF TGTGCCAGCAGCCCACGGAGGGGAAATGAAAAACTGTTTTTT
- TRBJ2-5 - TRBV3-1/TRBV3-2 CASSQEGEAQYF TGTGCCAGCAGCCAAGAAGGAGAGGCCCAGTACTTC
TRBD2 TRBJ2-1 - TRBV6-4 CASSTRAGGPGEQFF TGTGCCAGCTCCACCCGCGCGGGAGGGCCGGGAGAGCAGTTCTTC
- TRBJ2-7 - TRBV28 CASSRALYEQYF TGTGCCAGCAGCCGAGCATTGTACGAGCAGTACTTC
- TRBJ2-1 - TRBV9 CASRGAVLRRGNEQFF TGTGCCAGCAGGGGAGCGGTTCTCCGGAGGGGCAATGAGCAGTTCTTC
- TRBJ1-2 - TRBV4-1 CASSQEGVPPIYGYTF TGCGCCAGCAGCCAAGAAGGGGTCCCACCGATCTATGGCTACACCTTC
TRBD2 TRBJ2-2 - TRBV7-3 CASSSRTSGRSGTGELFF TGTGCCAGCAGCTCCCGGACTAGCGGGAGATCGGGGACCGGGGAGCTGTTTTTT
- TRBJ1-2 - TRBV9 CASSVGTPTNYGYTF TGTGCCAGCAGCGTCGGGACACCTACTAACTATGGCTACACCTTC
TRBD1 TRBJ2-7 - TRBV3-1/TRBV3-2 CASMLRGTGVYEQYF TGTGCCAGCATGCTTCGCGGGACAGGGGTCTACGAGCAGTACTTC
- TRBJ2-7 - TRBV28 CASSRQYEQYF TGTGCCAGCAGTCGTCAGTACGAGCAGTACTTC
- TRBJ2-7 few TRBV28 CASREQRDYEQYF TGTGCCAGCAGGGAGCAGCGTGACTACGAGCAGTACTTC
- TRBJ2-2 - TRBV2 CASSGASRVGELFF TGTGCCAGCAGTGGGGCTAGCCGTGTCGGGGAGCTGTTTTTT
TRBD2 TRBJ2-7 - TRBV5-5 CASSLGPSGVLEQYF TGTGCCAGCAGCTTGGGTCCTAGCGGTGTCCTCGAGCAGTACTTC
TRBD2 TRBJ2-3 few TRBV15 CATSSLWGGGADTQYF TGTGCCACCAGCTCCCTCTGGGGCGGGGGGGCAGATACGCAGTATTTT
TRBD1 TRBJ1-5 - TRBV4-2 CASSPHKPGQGHQPQHF TGTGCCAGCAGCCCGCATAAGCCGGGACAGGGACATCAGCCCCAGCATTTT
TRBD1 TRBJ2-3 - TRBV24-1 CATSDLGGQVTDTQYF TGTGCCACCAGTGATTTAGGGGGACAGGTCACAGATACGCAGTATTTT
TRBD1 TRBJ1-5 - TRBV7-9 CASSSGTGLSNQPQHF TGTGCCAGCAGCTCGGGGACAGGACTTAGCAATCAGCCCCAGCATTTT
- TRBJ1-6 - TRBV10-1 CASRGDTNNSPLHF TGCGCCAGCAGAGGGGACACCAATAATTCACCCCTCCACTTT
TRBD2 TRBJ2-7 few TRBV5-1 CASSGLAALEQYF TGCGCCAGCAGCGGACTAGCGGCCCTAGAGCAGTACTTC